The 27 T cell receptor beta chains below come from one sample, sequenced in a study of spatial heterogeneity in lung cancer. TCRdb ran MiXCR on the 5' RACE reads and lists one entry per CDR3 protein. Here the sample spans thousands of distinct CDR3 sequences, 20% to 25% being singletons. The time point was: sample taken at primary tumor resection. Tumor, nontumor lung or frozen PBMC supplied whole RNA that was sequenced unsorted. Sequences were derived from normal lung tissue next to the tumor, sampled at surgery. All receptors come from a female donor with early-stage non-small cell lung cancer.

By frequency in the sample, this clonotype is medium-sized (0.01 to 0.1%). The size of this beta chain means little, since it is a stray read in a library made for alpha chains. The genes are TRBV9 and TRBJ1-3; D remains unclear. Trimming took 4 bases from V and 7 from J, leaving 24 bases between them. The CDR3 has 17 amino acids. CDR1 and CDR2 from the germline V gene are SGDLS and YYNGEE. The CDR3 here is CASSPLISPDGRNTIYF. The DNA of the CDR3 is TGTGCCAGCAGCCCGTTGATCTCACCGGACGGTCGGAACACCATATATTTT.

This clonotype is judged medium-sized. This beta chain is a stray sequence in a library constructed for alpha chains; its clone size is not meaningful. This chain connects TRBV28 to TRBJ2-3; D remains ambiguous. CDR1 and CDR2 from the germline V gene are MDHEN and SYDVKM. V lost 7 bases, J lost 6 bases, and 8 bases lay in between. The CDR3 has 11 residues. CDR3 DNA sequence: TGTGCCAGCACCCTAAGGGATACGCAGTATTTT. It codes for CASTLRDTQYF.

Sample share makes this clonotype medium-sized. This beta chain turned up in a library designed for alpha chains; as an off-target read, its abundance says little. This chain connects TRBV7-2 to TRBJ2-7; tentative D call: TRBD2 (5 bases). Trimming stripped 2 bases from V and 0 bases from J, with 8 bases between. The CDR3 consists of 14 residues. Germline V lookup: CDR1 SGHTA, CDR2 FQGNSA. The CDR3 DNA is TGTGCCAGCAGCTTAAGAGGGCACTCCTACGAGCAGTACTTC. This gives the protein CASSLRGHSYEQYF.

By its share, this clonotype is medium-sized (0.01 to 0.1%). This beta chain slipped into a library made for alpha chains as a stray read, so its size is not meaningful. The chain couples TRBV7-2 to TRBJ2-3; maybe TRBD1 (6 bases). The length of the CDR3 is 13 residues. Trimming cost V 5 bases and J 5 bases, with 11 bases left between them. Germline assignment: CDR1 SGHTA and CDR2 FQGNSA. The CDR3 DNA reads TGTGCCAGCAGCCAGATGACAGGAGATACGCAGTATTTT. Translating gives CASSQMTGDTQYF.

As regards this clonotype: With the library built for alpha chains, this beta chain is off target and its frequency is not meaningful. The CDR3 loop reads CASSLAGTTDTQYF. CDR3 bases: TGTGCCAGCAGCTTGGCGGGCACAACAGATACGCAGTATTTT. This chain connects TRBV5-4 to TRBJ2-3; no clear D. The CDR3 consists of 14 residues. V was pared by 0 bases and J by 3 bases, with 8 bases between. Germline CDR1 reads SGHNT; CDR2 reads YYREEE (reference sequence).

By share of the sample, this clonotype is medium-sized. This beta chain is an unintended read in a library built for alpha chains; its size means little. V gene TRBV12-3 or TRBV12-4 combines with J gene TRBJ2-7; D is undetermined. Trimming removed 6 bases from V and 2 bases from J, with 17 bases in between. The CDR3 runs to 15 residues. This chain's CDR3 is CASSAVGLSPYEQYF. In DNA form, the CDR3 reads TGTGCCAGCAGCGCGGTCGGGCTATCTCCCTACGAGCAGTACTTC.

This clonotype is medium-sized. An end of the junction does not agree with germline; a read error may underlie this. This beta chain is off target for a library built for alpha chains, so its abundance means little. V gene TRBV2 combines with J gene TRBJ2-3; TRBD2 agrees at 7 bases. Germline V gene sequence: CDR1 SNHLY, CDR2 FYNNEI. The CDR3 loop spans 15 amino acids. DNA for the CDR3: TGTGCCAGCGGTGATAGCGGAGTTACGGGGGGTACGCAGTATTTT. Its protein is CASGDSGVTGGTQYF.

This clonotype counts as medium-sized. A library made for alpha chains picked up this beta chain off target, so its size means little. V is TRBV5-6 and J is TRBJ1-1, with a possible D match to TRBD1 (6 bases). Trimming removed 4 bases from V and 4 bases from J, with 14 bases in between. Germline CDR1 is SGHDT and CDR2 is YYEEEE. CDR3 length: 14 amino acids. CDR3 loop: CASSPGRRGTEAFF. The CDR3 nucleotides are TGTGCCAGCAGCCCGGGACGCAGGGGCACTGAAGCTTTCTTT.

The sample holds many counts of this clonotype. This beta chain is an unintended read in a library built for alpha chains; its size means little. The rearrangement joins TRBV18 to TRBJ2-5; 15 bases fit TRBD2. The length of the CDR3 is 17 residues. Germline-derived CDR1 and CDR2 are KGHSH and LQKENI. Trimming cost V 2 bases and J 0 bases; bases outside gene matches: 1. The CDR3 DNA follows: TGTGCCAGCTCACCAGGGACTAGCGGGAGGCACCAAGAGACCCAGTACTTC. This codes for CASSPGTSGRHQETQYF. The full variable domain, its missing parts supplied by reference TRBV18 and TRBJ2-5, is NAGVMQNPRHLVRRRGQEARLRCSPMKGHSHVYWYRQLPEEGLKFMVYLQKENIIDESGMPKERFSAEFPKEGPSILRIQQVVRGDSAAYFCASSPGTSGRHQETQYFGPGTRLLVL.

This clonotype is judged medium-sized. This beta chain appears as a stray read in a library generated for alpha chains; its size is not informative. The chain is built from TRBV28 and TRBJ2-1; D is perhaps TRBD1 (6 bases). The length of the CDR3 is 15 residues. Trimming stripped 7 bases from V and 0 bases from J, with 13 bases between. The V gene's germline CDR1 is MDHEN and CDR2 SYDVKM. CDR3 coding DNA: TGTGCCAGCACACCAGACAGGAGCTCCTACAATGAGCAGTTCTTC. Translation: CASTPDRSSYNEQFF.

This clonotype is classed as medium-sized. The library was built for alpha chains, so this beta chain is an off-target read and its size means little. V gene TRBV6-5 combines with J gene TRBJ2-3, with D possibly TRBD2 on 5 matching bases. Deletions cut 6 bases from V and 0 bases from J, with 7 bases between. The germline CDR1 and CDR2 sequences are MNHEY and SVGAGI. CDR3 length equals 13 residues. The CDR3 protein is CASRGGSTDTQYF. The DNA of the CDR3 is TGTGCCAGCAGGGGCGGGAGCACAGATACGCAGTATTTT.

This clonotype came up many times. As an off-target read in a library built for alpha chains, this beta chain has a frequency of little significance. The chain joins TRBV20-1 to TRBJ2-1; 9 nucleotides align to TRBD2. Germline CDR1 and CDR2: DFQATT and SNEGSKA (reference sequence). J was trimmed by 3 bases and V by 0 bases; bases with no gene match: 9. The CDR3 has 17 residues. The CDR3 bases are TGCAGTGCTAGAGATGTCTCAGCGGGGGGTTACTACAATGAGCAGTTCTTC. Translated, it gives CSARDVSAGGYYNEQFF.

In this sample, this clonotype is medium-sized (0.01 to 0.1%). This beta chain was picked up by a library intended for alpha chains and is off target, so its count carries little meaning. V gene TRBV20-1 combines with J gene TRBJ2-1; 11 nucleotides agree with TRBD2. CDR3 length: 16 residues. Germline V CDR1 and CDR2: DFQATT, SNEGSKA (reference sequence). V shed 1 base, J shed 0 bases, and the junction held 2 bases outside the gene matches. As DNA, the CDR3 is TGCAGTGCTAGAGCTAGCGGGGGGTACTCCTACAATGAGCAGTTCTTC. This codes for CSARASGGYSYNEQFF.

By sample fraction, this clonotype is medium-sized. With the library built for alpha chains, this beta chain is off target and its frequency is not meaningful. The chain uses TRBV3-2 and TRBJ1-4; no DNA check was done on the table's D call, TRBD1. TRBV3-2 is assigned pseudogene status. The CDR3 loop spans 17 amino acids. The CDR3 coding sequence is TGTGCCAGCAGCCAAGAATCCCGGGACGCTTTGAATGAAAAACTGTTTTTT. Amino acids: CASSQESRDALNEKLFF.

By sample share, this clonotype is medium-sized (0.01 to 0.1%). This beta chain is a stray read from a library made for alpha chains; its abundance is not meaningful. The rearrangement links TRBV6-6 to TRBJ1-5; tentatively, D is TRBD1 (6 bases). V shed 2 bases and J shed 0 bases, with 14 bases lying between them. The CDR3 has 17 amino acids. Germline CDR1 reads MNHNY; CDR2 reads SVGAGI (reference sequence). CDR3 DNA sequence: TGTGCCAGCAGTTACCAGGGGACCTACTATAGCAATCAGCCCCAGCATTTT. Translated: CASSYQGTYYSNQPQHF.

With regard to this clonotype: Since it is a stray read in a library aimed at alpha chains, this beta chain has a size that is not meaningful. The chain has TRBV6-5 and TRBJ2-5; tentatively, D is TRBD2 (5 bases). Germline CDR1 is MNHEY and CDR2 is SVGAGI. Trimming shortened V by 6 bases and J by 1 base, and 9 bases separated the two germline ends. CDR3 length: 13 amino acids. CDR3 protein: CASSHGVQETQYF. The CDR3 DNA sequence: TGTGCCAGCAGCCACGGGGTCCAAGAGACCCAGTACTTC.

This clonotype is classed as medium-sized (0.01 to 0.1%). The library was built for alpha chains, so this beta chain is an off-target read and its size means little. The chain joins TRBV7-2 to TRBJ2-7; 9 positions agree with TRBD2. CDR3 length: 17 residues. The junction had 14 bases not matched to a gene; V was cut back by 4 bases and J by 4 bases. The germline V gene encodes CDR1 SGHTA and CDR2 FQGNSA. CDR3 DNA: TGTGCCAGCAGCTCCCTCGGCGGGCGGGGGGGTAGGTACGAGCAGTACTTC. This gives the protein CASSSLGGRGGRYEQYF.

Within the sample, this clonotype is medium-sized. Being off target in a library aimed at alpha chains, this beta chain has a size of little meaning. The J gene is TRBJ2-1, the V gene TRBV6-1, with D uncertain. Germline CDR1 is MNHNS and CDR2 is SASEGT. V was pared by 0 bases and J by 10 bases, with 7 bases between. The CDR3 is made up of 12 amino acids. The CDR3 protein is CASSEAVIEQFF. The CDR3 bases are TGTGCCAGCAGTGAAGCGGTGATCGAGCAGTTCTTC.

With regard to this clonotype: The library was designed around alpha chains, so this beta chain is a stray read whose abundance carries little weight. The J gene is TRBJ2-5, the V gene TRBV7-2; no clear D gene. The germline CDR1 and CDR2 sequences are SGHTA and FQGNSA. The CDR3 spans 15 residues. Trimming took 1 base from V and 2 from J, leaving 11 bases between them. The CDR3, as DNA: TGTGCCAGCAGCTTAGGGAGACCGATGCAAGAGACCCAGTACTTC. Translating gives CASSLGRPMQETQYF.

For this clonotype: For a library built for alpha chains, this beta chain is a stray read; little rests on its size. This chain uses TRBV7-9 with TRBJ1-1; D gene unclear. V lost 5 bases and J lost 1, with 17 bases in between. Germline V CDR1 and CDR2: SEHNR, FQNEAQ (reference sequence). This CDR3 contains 16 residues. The CDR3 region has the DNA TGTGCCAGCAGCCCTAGCCCCCCTCCAGAGAACACTGAAGCTTTCTTT. It translates to CASSPSPPPENTEAFF.

This clonotype is labeled medium-sized (0.01 to 0.1%). Because the library targeted alpha chains, this beta chain is an off-target read whose size means little. The chain has TRBV7-2 and TRBJ2-7; D is unresolved. The CDR3 loop spans 15 amino acids. Trimming pared 1 base from V and 0 bases from J, leaving 10 bases between. Germline lookup yields CDR1 SGHTA and CDR2 FQGNSA. CDR3 amino acids: CASSLVGMSSYEQYF. The CDR3 bases are TGTGCCAGCAGCTTAGTCGGCATGAGCTCCTACGAGCAGTACTTC.

Worth noting for this clonotype: This beta chain represents an off-target read in a library built for alpha chains; its size is of limited meaning. This chain uses TRBV7-2 with TRBJ1-5; D gene uncertain. The germline V gene encodes CDR1 SGHTA and CDR2 FQGNSA. The V and J ends lost 1 base and 6 bases respectively, with 7 bases between them. This CDR3 spans 13 amino acids. The CDR3 loop reads CASSLGQFQPQHF. CDR3 DNA: TGTGCCAGCAGCTTAGGTCAGTTTCAGCCCCAGCATTTT.

This clonotype is medium-sized by share. This beta chain is a stray read from a library made for alpha chains; its abundance is not meaningful. The chain employs TRBV6-2 or TRBV6-3 and TRBJ2-7; 8 bases match TRBD1. The germline gives CDR1 MNHEY, CDR2 SVGEGT. The CDR3 extends over 12 amino acids. V dropped 7 bases and J dropped 7; count of bases not matched to a gene: 6. The DNA for the CDR3 is TGTGCCAGCACCGACAGGGGCCGGGAGCAGTACTTC. This gives the protein CASTDRGREQYF.

Regarding this clonotype: This beta chain represents an off-target read in a library built for alpha chains; its size is of limited meaning. CDR3 DNA: TGTGCCAGCAGTACTCGAGTCCCTAATGAAAAACTGTTTTTT. This sequence encodes CASSTRVPNEKLFF. The chain couples TRBV2 to TRBJ1-4; D is ambiguous. Per the germline V gene, CDR1 is SNHLY and CDR2 is FYNNEI. CDR3 size: 14 residues. V was trimmed by 5 bases and J by 3 bases, leaving 10 bases between them.

In regard to this clonotype: A library made for alpha chains picked up this beta chain off target, so its size means little. The chain carries TRBV4-2 and TRBJ2-1, with 10 nucleotides matching TRBD2. Germline values: CDR1 LGHNA, CDR2 YNFKEQ. Trimming took 1 base from V and 8 from J; bases not matched to a gene: 8. This CDR3 region has 16 residues. CDR3 DNA sequence: TGTGCCAGCAGCCAAGGGAATAGCGGGGGGTTCGATGAGCAGTTCTTC. This codes for CASSQGNSGGFDEQFF.

The table lists this clonotype with many counts. As an off-target read in a library built for alpha chains, this beta chain has a frequency of little significance. The chain has TRBV15 and TRBJ2-2; 9 bases are a match to TRBD1. Trimming took 5 bases from V and 4 from J; bases not matched to a gene: 8. Germline V CDR1 and CDR2: LNHNV, YYDKDF (reference sequence). The CDR3 runs to 16 residues. The CDR3 coding sequence is TGTGCCACCAGCGGCGGACAGGGGTCTTTCACCGGGGAGCTGTTTTTT. Protein: CATSGGQGSFTGELFF.

This clonotype is classed as medium-sized. Being off target in a library aimed at alpha chains, this beta chain has a size of little meaning. The chain is built from TRBV5-1 and TRBJ1-1; TRBD1 agrees at 7 bases. Germline V gene sequence: CDR1 SGHRS, CDR2 YFSETQ. The CDR3 has 13 residues. The junction had 2 bases not matched to a gene; V was cut back by 0 bases and J by 6 bases. CDR3 residues: CASSLAQGAEAFF. As DNA, the CDR3 is TGCGCCAGCAGCTTGGCTCAGGGGGCTGAAGCTTTCTTT.